These 22 T cell receptor beta chains came from one sample sequenced in a study of response to subunit inactivated influenza vaccine. TCRdb reanalysed the RT-PCR reads using MiXCR and keeps one entry per CDR3 protein. The table records 500,000 or so distinct CDR3 sequences, more than 15% of them present only once. Source: CD4+ T cells sorted from PBMCs, taken 23 to 25 months after vaccination. Receptor source: a man between 50 and 75 years old who received an inactivated influenza vaccine.

V usage is TRBV4-2 and J usage is TRBJ2-7; TRBD1 aligns across 12 bases. V trimming: 0 bases; J trimming: 3 bases; junction bases outside the gene matches: 3. The CDR3 extends over 16 amino acids. The germline V gene encodes CDR1 LGHNA and CDR2 YNFKEQ. CDR3 in DNA: TGTGCCAGCAGCCAAGAGGGACAGGGGGCGCACTACGAGCAGTACTTC. Translating it yields CASSQEGQGAHYEQYF.

As for this clonotype: A read error is possible here, since a much larger clone lies one base away. This chain links TRBV12-3 or TRBV12-4 with TRBJ2-5; D is undetermined. CDR3 length equals 13 residues. CDR3 nucleotides: TGTGCCAGCAGTTCCCATATTCAAGATACCCAGTACTTC. Amino acids: CASSSHIQDTQYF.

This clonotype has just a few counts. The rearrangement uses TRBV7-3 and TRBJ2-1; 9 bases align to TRBD2. V trimming: 5 bases; J trimming: 5 bases; junction bases outside the gene matches: 13. Looked up from germline, CDR1 is SGHTA and CDR2 is FQGTGA. This CDR3 spans 17 amino acids. The CDR3 spells CASSHSGGLAYHNEQFF. The CDR3 DNA is TGTGCCAGCAGCCATTCAGGGGGACTAGCTTACCACAATGAGCAGTTCTTC. Using reference TRBV7-3 and TRBJ2-1 for the parts outside the CDR3, the full variable domain is GAGVSQTPSNKVTEKGKYVELRCDPISGHTALYWYRQSLGQGPEFLIYFQGTGAADDSGLPNDRFFAVRPEGSVSTLKIQRTERGDSAVYLCASSHSGGLAYHNEQFFGPGTRLTVL.

This clonotype was picked up a small number of times. J is TRBJ2-1 and V is TRBV6-1; 9 bases agree with TRBD2. The V segment lost 6 bases and the J segment 9 bases; nucleotides outside the gene matches: 15. The CDR3 is 16 amino acids. Germline V gives CDR1 MNHNS, CDR2 SASEGT. The CDR3 DNA reads as TGTGCCAGCAGCCCCTTAGCGGGGGATCTTCGGAGTGAGCAGTTCTTC. Translation: CASSPLAGDLRSEQFF.

The chain joins TRBV20-1 to TRBJ2-2; TRBD1 matches at 11 bases. V shed 5 bases and J 0 bases; nucleotides not matched to a gene: 11. CDR1 is DFQATT and CDR2 is SNEGSKA in the germline V gene (reference sequence). This CDR3 comprises 18 residues. In nucleotides, the CDR3 is TGCAGTGCTCTACCGCCCTCGGGACAGGGGGCGAACACCGGGGAGCTGTTTTTT. Its translation is CSALPPSGQGANTGELFF.

The gene calls are TRBV27 and TRBJ2-7, with 13 positions matching TRBD2. CDR1 and CDR2 (germline): MNHEY, SMNVEV (reference sequence). The CDR3 is 16 residues long. V shed 0 bases, J shed 9 bases, and the junction held 8 bases outside the gene matches. CDR3 residues: CASSLSQGTSGIGQYF. The CDR3 coding sequence is TGTGCCAGCAGTTTATCTCAAGGGACTAGCGGGATAGGGCAGTACTTC.

This clonotype has just a few counts. V gene TRBV5-1 combines with J gene TRBJ2-3; D might be TRBD2 (6 bases). The CDR3 is 15 amino acids. Germline V lookup: CDR1 SGHRS, CDR2 YFSETQ. Trimming left V 3 bases short and J 4 bases short, with 15 bases between. The DNA of the CDR3 is TGCGCCAGCAGCTCAGGAGGGCAGAGGGCAGATACGCAGTATTTT. Protein product: CASSSGGQRADTQYF.

In this sample, this clonotype turned up a few times. This chain uses TRBV20-1 with TRBJ1-2; TRBD1 might be the D (5 bases). This CDR3 is 12 amino acids long. The V and J ends lost 4 bases and 7 bases respectively, with 13 bases between them. Germline V lookup: CDR1 DFQATT, CDR2 SNEGSKA (reference sequence). The CDR3 nucleotides read TGCAGTGCTATGTCGGGGCAAAGTGGCTACACCTTC. Its translation: CSAMSGQSGYTF.

The CDR3 nucleotides are TGTGCCAGCAGTTGGGCCTCGAACTACGAGCAGTACTTC. Its protein product is CASSWASNYEQYF. V usage is TRBV12-3 or TRBV12-4 and J usage is TRBJ2-7; no clear D. The CDR3 loop spans 13 amino acids. Trimming stripped 4 bases from V and 3 bases from J, with 10 bases between.

This clonotype was detected a few times. This sequence joins TRBV7-9 and TRBJ1-2; D not resolved. This CDR3 spans 14 amino acids. CDR1 and CDR2 from the germline V gene are SEHNR and FQNEAQ (reference sequence). V lost 1 base and J 3 bases, leaving 9 bases between the germline ends. CDR3 sequence: CASSLGAGYYGYTF. CDR3 bases: TGTGCCAGCAGCTTAGGGGCAGGATACTATGGCTACACCTTC.

The table lists this clonotype with a few counts. This chain connects TRBV7-8 to TRBJ2-3, with TRBD2 as a possible D gene (6 bases). The CDR3 consists of 15 residues. V was cut by 1 base and J by 5 bases, with 13 bases left in between. The germline CDR1 and CDR2 sequences are SGHVS and FQNEAQ. CDR3 bases: TGTGCCAGCAGCTTAGTGCTGGGGACTGAAGATACGCAGTATTTT. Translated, it gives CASSLVLGTEDTQYF.

This clonotype occurred a few times. V gene TRBV5-1 combines with J gene TRBJ2-3; possibly TRBD1 or TRBD2 for D (7 bases each). CDR1 is SGHRS, CDR2 YFSETQ, per germline. V was pared by 4 bases and J by 3 bases, with 15 bases between. The CDR3 sequence is 15 residues long. The CDR3 DNA reads TGCGCCAGCAGCCTTACAGGGGAGGGGACAGATACGCAGTATTTT. This codes for CASSLTGEGTDTQYF. The full variable domain, with the rest looked up from reference TRBV5-1 and TRBJ2-3, is KAGVTQTPRYLIKTRGQQVTLSCSPISGHRSVSWYQQTPGQGLQFLFEYFSETQRNKGNFPGRFSGRQFSNSRSEMNVSTLELGDSALYLCASSLTGEGTDTQYFGPGTRLTVL.

The chain uses TRBV20-1 and TRBJ2-5, with 14 bases matching TRBD2. With V trimmed by 2 bases and J by 0 bases, 20 bases remained unmatched. Per the germline V gene, CDR1 is DFQATT and CDR2 is SNEGSKA (reference sequence). The CDR3 runs to 22 residues. In nucleotides, the CDR3 is TGCAGTGCTAGACCTACCCCTGGGACTAGCGGGGGCCCTGGGGGGTACCAAGAGACCCAGTACTTC. Translation gives CSARPTPGTSGGPGGYQETQYF.

This clonotype was observed a few times. This rearrangement joins TRBV4-2 to TRBJ1-6; a possible D gene is TRBD1 (6 bases). V was pared by 0 bases and J by 1 base, with 13 bases between. Germline CDR1 is LGHNA and CDR2 is YNFKEQ. This CDR3 is 18 amino acids long. The CDR3 is CASSQEIGGGSYNSPLHF. CDR3 sequence (DNA): TGTGCCAGCAGCCAAGAAATAGGAGGGGGATCCTATAATTCACCCCTCCACTTT.

This chain joins TRBV4-2 and TRBJ1-1; possible D gene TRBD1, 6 bases. This CDR3 has 12 amino acids. Germline lookup yields CDR1 LGHNA and CDR2 YNFKEQ. Deletions cut 4 bases from V and 11 bases from J, with 14 bases between. CDR3: CASSLTDRRAFF. The CDR3 region has the DNA TGTGCCAGCAGCCTAACCGACAGGCGGGCTTTCTTT.

The sample holds a few counts of this clonotype. V is TRBV5-4 and J is TRBJ2-3; 9 bases are shared with TRBD2. The V and J ends lost 1 base and 5 bases, in that order; junction bases with no gene match: 8. Germline V gives CDR1 SGHNT, CDR2 YYREEE (reference sequence). The CDR3 extends over 16 amino acids. The CDR3 loop is CASSLPSGNNRDTQYF. In DNA form, the CDR3 reads TGTGCCAGCAGCTTGCCTAGCGGGAACAATAGAGATACGCAGTATTTT.

This clonotype has a count of ten or more. J is TRBJ1-4 and V is TRBV12-3 or TRBV12-4; 10 bases are shared with TRBD1. V was pared by 5 bases and J by 7 bases, with 4 bases of the junction left unmatched. CDR3 length: 14 residues. This CDR3 reads CASSLTGGGEKLFF. The DNA of the CDR3 is TGTGCCAGCAGTCTGACAGGGGGCGGTGAAAAACTGTTTTTT.

The genes are TRBV9 and TRBJ1-4; 8 nucleotides line up with TRBD1. With V trimmed by 3 bases and J by 3 bases, 4 bases remained unmatched. CDR3 length: 15 amino acids. Germline V gene data show CDR1 as SGDLS and CDR2 as YYNGEE. The CDR3 DNA follows: TGTGCCAGCAGCGAAACAGGGGGGCCTAATGAAAAACTGTTTTTT. It specifies CASSETGGPNEKLFF.

Many counts were recorded for this clonotype. The chain joins TRBV7-2 to TRBJ2-3; D might be TRBD2 (6 bases). V lost 5 bases and J 5 bases, leaving 11 bases between the germline ends. The germline V gene encodes CDR1 SGHTA and CDR2 FQGNSA. The CDR3 is 13 residues long. Here the CDR3 DNA reads TGTGCCAGCAGCGTGACTAGTTTAGATACGCAGTATTTT. Protein product: CASSVTSLDTQYF.

This clonotype was detected only a few times. V is TRBV20-1 and J is TRBJ2-5; D may correspond to TRBD1 or TRBD2 (5 bases each). The CDR3 is 14 amino acids. Germline V gene sequence: CDR1 DFQATT, CDR2 SNEGSKA (reference sequence). V was pared by 5 bases and J by 0 bases, with 13 bases between. The CDR3 DNA is TGCAGTGCTGATTCCGGGGCCAACCAAGAGACCCAGTACTTC. Amino acid sequence: CSADSGANQETQYF.

J is TRBJ1-1 and V is TRBV12-3 or TRBV12-4, with 7 bases identical to TRBD1. V shed 5 bases and J 1 base; nucleotides not matched to a gene: 4. The CDR3 covers 14 residues. In nucleotides, the CDR3 is TGTGCCAGCAGTAGAGGACAGGCGAACACTGAAGCTTTCTTT. Translated: CASSRGQANTEAFF.

This clonotype has just a few counts. V gene TRBV18 combines with J gene TRBJ1-2; the D is unclear. The V and J ends lost 4 bases and 5 bases respectively, with 8 bases between them. CDR1 is KGHSH and CDR2 is LQKENI in the germline V gene. CDR3 length: 12 residues. The CDR3 DNA is TGTGCCAGCTCACATAAAGGATATGGCTACACCTTC. It translates to CASSHKGYGYTF.